A single sample is the source of the 7 T cell receptor beta chains below, sequenced in a study of cytomegalovirus exposure and HLA in healthy donors. Use of 60 Vbeta and 13 Jbeta primers characterized the PCR. This table comes from immunoSEQ multiplex PCR, and its TCRdb copy is limited to in-frame clones, with some not included. The profile shows roughly 200,000 clones, roughly 13% of them singletons. The specimen sequenced was PBMCs. These receptors all come from a man aged 50 to 59 in good health and CMV-seropositive.

The chain has TRBV28 and TRBJ1-1; 9 nucleotides align to TRBD1. In germline, CDR1 is MDHEN, CDR2 SYDVKM. The V segment lost 5 bases and the J segment 0 bases; nucleotides outside the gene matches: 4. CDR3 length: 15 amino acids. CDR3 loop: CASSQRTGVNTEAFF. The CDR3 DNA reads TGTGCCAGCAGTCAAAGGACAGGGGTGAACACTGAAGCTTTCTTT.

The chain uses TRBV11-2 and TRBJ2-7, with 8 bases lining up with TRBD1. The ends lost 5 bases at V and 3 bases at J; junction bases unmatched: 9. There are 15 residues in the CDR3. CDR1 and CDR2 (germline): SGHAT, FQNNGV. Here the CDR3 DNA reads TGTGCCAGCAGCCCACATGGCGGACAGGGCTACGAGCAGTACGTC. As protein: CASSPHGGQGYEQYV.

This clone appeared a few times. This CDR3 reads CASTAIWGGPRTEAFF. CDR3 DNA sequence: TGTGCCAGTACCGCAATATGGGGGGGGCCGAGAACTGAAGCTTTCTTT. The chain has TRBV19 and TRBJ1-1; the D gene is possibly TRBD1 (6 bases). V was shortened by 7 bases and J by 5 bases, with 23 bases between the two germline ends. The length of the CDR3 is 16 residues. Germline V gives CDR1 LNHDA, CDR2 SQIVND (reference sequence).

This clone was recorded a few times. Other DNA sequences in the sample encode the same CDR3. The chain combines TRBV11-3 with TRBJ1-4, with a possible D match to TRBD1 (6 bases). This CDR3 comprises 14 residues. The germline V and J ends were trimmed by 5 bases and 5 bases, with 12 bases remaining between them. Germline-derived CDR1 and CDR2 are SGHNT and YENEEA. DNA for the CDR3: TGTGCCAGCAGCCCGGGGCAGGGGAATGAAAAACTGTTTTTT. Translated, it gives CASSPGQGNEKLFF.

This clone was observed a handful of times. The chain combines TRBV28 with TRBJ1-2; possible D gene TRBD1, 6 bases. The V end was cut by 3 bases, the J end by 4 bases, with 15 bases between. Per the germline V gene, CDR1 is MDHEN and CDR2 is SYDVKM. CDR3 length: 15 residues. The DNA for the CDR3 is TGTGCCAGCAGTTTTCTTTCGGACAGCTTCTATGGCTACACCTTC. Its protein product is CASSFLSDSFYGYTF.

Only a few counts were recorded for this clone. The chain recombines TRBV6-5 with TRBJ2-3; the match to TRBD2 covers 11 bases. Unmatched junction bases numbered 7, after V lost 6 bases and J lost 5 bases. CDR1 and CDR2 (germline): MNHEY, SVGAGI. The CDR3 contains 15 residues. The CDR3 coding sequence is TGTGCCAGCAGACCTACTAGCGGGGGAAAAGATACGCAGTATTTT. The encoded protein is CASRPTSGGKDTQYF.

This clone was counted only a few times. The rearrangement uses TRBV19 and TRBJ1-1, with 11 bases that match TRBD1. CDR1 and CDR2 from the germline V gene are LNHDA and SQIVND (reference sequence). This CDR3 has 15 amino acids. Germline trimming cut 5 bases from V and 7 bases from J; bases unmatched to any gene: 9. This CDR3 reads CASSPAGTGGYEAFF. The DNA for the CDR3 is TGTGCCAGTAGTCCAGCCGGGACAGGGGGATATGAAGCTTTCTTT.